This T cell receptor (beta chain) came from a study of OX40 agonist ivuxolimab in advanced cancers. Study overall: Six ivuxolimab dose levels, 0.01 to 10 mg/kg, were given intravenously every 2 weeks.

Sequencing was performed with immunoSEQ multiplex PCR; in TCRdb, only in-frame clones are kept and a portion is missing. This table holds about 62,000 clones, 79% found once. CDR1 and CDR2 (germline): SGHTA, FQGTGA. With 3 bases removed from V and 3 bases from J, the gap between germline ends came to 9 bases. This CDR3 has 13 amino acids. Of note for this clone: This CDR3 is also generated by other DNA sequences in the sample.

The sequence came from an adult with an advanced solid tumor such as melanoma, head and neck, liver or kidney cancer. The chain is built from TRBV7-3 and TRBJ2-7; D uncertain. The specimen comprised CD4+ or CD8+ T cells sorted from blood, sampled in a trial of the OX40 agonist ivuxolimab. CDR3 in DNA: TGTGCCAGCAGCTTGGGCCCTAGCTACGAGCAGTACTTC. The encoded protein is CASSLGPSYEQYF.